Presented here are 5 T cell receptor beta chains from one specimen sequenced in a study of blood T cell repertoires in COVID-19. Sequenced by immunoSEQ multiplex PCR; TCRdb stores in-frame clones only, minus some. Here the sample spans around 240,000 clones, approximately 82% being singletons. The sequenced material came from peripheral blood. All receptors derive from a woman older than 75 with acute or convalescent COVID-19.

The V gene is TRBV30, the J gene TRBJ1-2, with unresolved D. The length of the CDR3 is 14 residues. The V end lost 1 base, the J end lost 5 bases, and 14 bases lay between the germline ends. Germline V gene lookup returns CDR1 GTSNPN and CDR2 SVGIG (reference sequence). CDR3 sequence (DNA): TGTGCCTGGAGTGGTCCCCCCTCGGGTTATGGCTACACCTTC. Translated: CAWSGPPSGYGYTF.

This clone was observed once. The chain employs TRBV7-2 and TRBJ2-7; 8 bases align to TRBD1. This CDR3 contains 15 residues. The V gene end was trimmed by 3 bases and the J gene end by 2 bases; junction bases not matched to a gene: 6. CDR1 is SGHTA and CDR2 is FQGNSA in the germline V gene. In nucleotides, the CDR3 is TGTGCCAGCAGCTTCCAGGGGGCGGTTGCCTACGAGCAGTACTTC. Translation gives CASSFQGAVAYEQYF.

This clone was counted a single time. DNA for the CDR3: TGTGCCAGTAGGAGGGACAGGGAGACTGAAGCTTTCTTT. It translates to CASRRDRETEAFF. The chain couples TRBV19 to TRBJ1-1, with 9 bases identical to TRBD1. The CDR3 sequence is 13 residues long. Trimming cost V 6 bases and J 5 bases; bases outside gene matches: 4. CDR1 and CDR2 from the germline V gene are LNHDA and SQIVND (reference sequence).

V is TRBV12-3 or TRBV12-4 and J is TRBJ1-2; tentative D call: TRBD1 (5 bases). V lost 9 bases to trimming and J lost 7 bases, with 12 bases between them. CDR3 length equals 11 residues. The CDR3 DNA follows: TGTGCCAGTCGTAGGGGTAGTGGCTACACCTTC. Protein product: CASRRGSGYTF.

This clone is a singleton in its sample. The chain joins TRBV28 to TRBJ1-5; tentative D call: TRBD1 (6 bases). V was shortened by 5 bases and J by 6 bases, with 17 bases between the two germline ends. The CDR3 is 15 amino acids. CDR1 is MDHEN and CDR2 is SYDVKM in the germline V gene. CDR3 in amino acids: CASSPSLGGSQPQHF. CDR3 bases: TGTGCCAGCAGTCCTAGTCTAGGGGGTAGTCAGCCCCAGCATTTT.